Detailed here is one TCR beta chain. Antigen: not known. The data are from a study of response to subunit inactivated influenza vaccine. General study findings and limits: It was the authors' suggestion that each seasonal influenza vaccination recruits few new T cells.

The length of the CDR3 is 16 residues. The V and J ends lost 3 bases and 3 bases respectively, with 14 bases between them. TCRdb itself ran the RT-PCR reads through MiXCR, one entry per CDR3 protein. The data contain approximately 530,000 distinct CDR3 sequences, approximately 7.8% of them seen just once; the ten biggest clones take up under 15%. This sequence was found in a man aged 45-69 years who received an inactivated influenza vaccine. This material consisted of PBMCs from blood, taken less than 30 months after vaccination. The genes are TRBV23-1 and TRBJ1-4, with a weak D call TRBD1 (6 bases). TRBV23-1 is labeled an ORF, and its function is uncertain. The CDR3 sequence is CASSQAPRTANEKLFF. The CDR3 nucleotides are TGCGCCAGCAGTCAGGCCCCCCGGACAGCTAATGAAAAACTGTTTTTT.